These 17 T cell receptor beta chains share one sample of origin, sequenced in a study of blood T cell repertoires in COVID-19. The assay was immunoSEQ multiplex PCR, and TCRdb's table has in-frame clones only and misses some. The sample contains about 42,000 clones, around 89% of which appear only once. The sample comprised peripheral blood. These receptors originate from a man aged 25-45 years with active or convalescent COVID-19.

This clone appeared once. The V and J genes are TRBV19 and TRBJ2-2; D might be TRBD2 (6 bases). CDR1 LNHDA and CDR2 SQIVND come from the germline V gene (reference sequence). Trimming took off 6 bases at V and 0 bases at J, with 11 bases between the two ends. The CDR3 has 15 residues. CDR3 residues: CASSAGRTNTGELFF. Here the CDR3 DNA reads TGTGCCAGTAGCGCGGGACGTACGAACACCGGGGAGCTGTTTTTT.

This clone was observed a handful of times. The V gene is TRBV24-1, the J gene TRBJ1-3; TRBD1 aligns across 10 bases. Germline trimming cut 5 bases from V and 2 bases from J; bases unmatched to any gene: 8. The CDR3 runs to 17 residues. Germline V gene data show CDR1 as KGHDR and CDR2 as SFDVKD. The DNA for the CDR3 is TGTGCCACCAGTGCCCCTGGACAGGGGGGAACTGGAAACACCATATATTTT. Protein: CATSAPGQGGTGNTIYF.

The chain has TRBV6-5 and TRBJ2-1; tentative D call: TRBD1 (6 bases). Germline V gene sequence: CDR1 MNHEY, CDR2 SVGAGI. V shed 2 bases and J shed 6 bases, with 14 bases lying between them. This CDR3 is built from 15 residues. The CDR3 protein is CASSYTGLGSNEQFF. CDR3 in DNA: TGTGCCAGCAGTTACACAGGGTTGGGGAGCAATGAGCAGTTCTTC.

This chain connects TRBV2 to TRBJ2-7; 10 bases line up with TRBD1. CDR3 length: 15 residues. Germline CDR1 is SNHLY and CDR2 is FYNNEI. V was clipped by 2 bases and J by 3 bases; unmatched bases: 4. The CDR3 DNA follows: TGTGCCAGCAGTGAAATGACAGGGGGCATCTACGAGCAGTACTTC. Translating it yields CASSEMTGGIYEQYF.

DNA of the CDR3: TGTGCCAGCAGTGAGCCGGGACAGGGTTTGCAGTACGTC. It encodes CASSEPGQGLQYV. This chain joins TRBV6-6 and TRBJ2-7; 9 nucleotides agree with TRBD1. CDR3 length: 13 residues. Germline CDR1 and CDR2: MNHNY and SVGAGI (reference sequence). V dropped 5 bases and J dropped 9; count of bases not matched to a gene: 8.

The rearrangement joins TRBV30 to TRBJ1-6, with TRBD1 matching 12 bases. J lost 7 bases, V lost 8 bases, and 9 bases had no gene match. CDR1 GTSNPN and CDR2 SVGIG come from the germline V gene (reference sequence). The CDR3 has 15 amino acids. Here the CDR3 DNA reads TGTGCCGGGACAGGGGGCGTCGGCGTGAATTCACCCCTCCACTTT. This codes for CAGTGGVGVNSPLHF. The whole variable domain, filled in from reference TRBV30 and TRBJ1-6, reads SQTIHQWPATLVQPVGSPLSLECTVEGTSNPNLYWYRQAAGRGLQLLFYSVGIGQISSEVPQNLSASRPQDRQFILSSKKLLLSDSGFYLCAGTGGVGVNSPLHFGNGTRLTVT.

This clone has just one count. This chain links TRBV27 with TRBJ1-6; perhaps TRBD1 as D (6 bases). The CDR3 spans 17 residues. Trimming took off 5 bases at V and 0 bases at J, with 14 bases between the two ends. The germline gives CDR1 MNHEY, CDR2 SMNVEV (reference sequence). In DNA form, the CDR3 reads TGTGCCAGCAGTCAATCATGGACAGCCTCCTATAATTCACCCCTCCACTTT. This sequence encodes CASSQSWTASYNSPLHF.

This sequence joins TRBV11-3 and TRBJ2-3; the match to TRBD2 covers 8 bases. Germline trimming cut 5 bases from V and 1 base from J; bases unmatched to any gene: 5. The germline gives CDR1 SGHNT, CDR2 YENEEA. The CDR3 length is 15 residues. The CDR3 DNA is TGTGCCAGCAGCCCGGCGGGGGGAGGCACAGATACGCAGTATTTT. Encoded protein: CASSPAGGGTDTQYF.

This rearrangement joins TRBV15 to TRBJ1-1, with D possibly TRBD1 on 6 matching bases. Per the germline V gene, CDR1 is LNHNV and CDR2 is YYDKDF (reference sequence). The CDR3 length is 15 residues. V was cut by 0 bases and J by 0 bases, with 8 bases left in between. DNA of the CDR3: TGTGCCACCAGCAGAGAGAAGGGGGTGAACACTGAAGCTTTCTTT. This sequence encodes CATSREKGVNTEAFF.

The CDR3 region has the DNA TGTGCCAGCTCCGGAACTAGCGGGATGTACGGTGAGCAGTTCTTC. It encodes CASSGTSGMYGEQFF. The chain couples TRBV2 to TRBJ2-1; 10 nucleotides line up with TRBD2. The CDR3 has 15 residues. The trim removed 8 bases at V and 9 bases at J, leaving 13 bases unmatched. The germline gives CDR1 SNHLY, CDR2 FYNNEI. The full variable domain, completed using reference TRBV2 and TRBJ2-1, is EPEVTQTPSHQVTQMGQEVILRCVPISNHLYFYWYRQILGQKVEFLVSFYNNEISEKSEIFDDQFSVERPDGSNFTLKIRSTKLEDSAMYFCASSGTSGMYGEQFFGPGTRLTVL.

V usage is TRBV7-9 and J usage is TRBJ1-1; TRBD1 agrees at 9 bases. From germline, CDR1 is SEHNR and CDR2 FQNEAQ (reference sequence). The V and J ends lost 2 bases and 5 bases, in that order; junction bases with no gene match: 12. This CDR3 comprises 17 residues. The CDR3 loop reads CASSLKTGGRGVTEAFF. CDR3 coding DNA: TGTGCCAGCAGCTTAAAGACAGGGGGTAGGGGAGTGACTGAAGCTTTCTTT.

The chain employs TRBV5-4 and TRBJ1-3; 8 nucleotides match TRBD1. From germline, CDR1 is SGHNT and CDR2 YYREEE (reference sequence). This CDR3 has 14 residues. Germline trimming cut 4 bases from V and 7 bases from J; bases unmatched to any gene: 7. The CDR3 is CASSRGQGLNTIYF. The CDR3, as DNA: TGTGCCAGCAGCCGAGGACAGGGACTCAACACCATATATTTT.

The gene calls are TRBV7-2 and TRBJ2-7; D remains unclear. V was cut by 0 bases and J by 7 bases, with 16 bases left in between. The CDR3 covers 15 residues. Germline lookup yields CDR1 SGHTA and CDR2 FQGNSA. In nucleotides, the CDR3 is TGTGCCAGCAGCTTAGCGGTAGGTGTCCCGGGTGAGCAGTACGTC. Translated, it gives CASSLAVGVPGEQYV.

This clone was recorded only once. V gene TRBV7-9 combines with J gene TRBJ2-2; 9 bases line up with TRBD1. V gave up 10 bases and J gave up 3 bases; unmatched junction bases: 3. This CDR3 is 13 amino acids long. Germline V gives CDR1 SEHNR, CDR2 FQNEAQ (reference sequence). CDR3 amino acids: CAKGDRDTGELFF. The CDR3 DNA is TGTGCCAAGGGGGACAGGGACACCGGGGAGCTGTTTTTT.

This chain links TRBV12-3 or TRBV12-4 with TRBJ1-2; possibly TRBD1 for D (5 bases). V shed 5 bases and J shed 5 bases, with 12 bases lying between them. The CDR3 contains 13 residues. The DNA of the CDR3 is TGTGCCAGCAGTCCCGGGGGGGGATATGGCTACACCTTC. Protein sequence: CASSPGGGYGYTF.

The chain couples TRBV13 to TRBJ2-7; 8 bases align to TRBD1. Per germline, CDR1 PRHDT and CDR2 FYEKMQ (reference sequence). CDR3 size: 13 residues. Germline trimming cut 3 bases from V and 6 bases from J; bases unmatched to any gene: 4. The CDR3 spells CASSLDRAGEQYF. CDR3 nucleotide sequence: TGTGCCAGCAGCTTGGACAGGGCTGGCGAGCAGTACTTC.

The rearrangement links TRBV19 to TRBJ1-1; D is unresolved. CDR1 is LNHDA and CDR2 is SQIVND in the germline V gene (reference sequence). The V gene lost 3 bases and the J gene lost 1 base, with 6 bases spanning the gap. The CDR3 has 13 amino acids. CDR3 loop: CASSMSGNTEAFF. The CDR3 region has the DNA TGTGCCAGTAGTATGTCGGGGAACACTGAAGCTTTCTTT.